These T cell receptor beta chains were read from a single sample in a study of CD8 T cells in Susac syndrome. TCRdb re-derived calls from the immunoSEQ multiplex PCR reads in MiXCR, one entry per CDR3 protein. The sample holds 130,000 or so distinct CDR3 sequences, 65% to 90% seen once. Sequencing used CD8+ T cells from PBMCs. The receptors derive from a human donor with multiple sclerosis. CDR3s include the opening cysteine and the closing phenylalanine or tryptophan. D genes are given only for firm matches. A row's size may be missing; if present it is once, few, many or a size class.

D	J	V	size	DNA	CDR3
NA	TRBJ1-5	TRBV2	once	TGTGCCAGCAGTGGAGAGTGGAGCAATCAGCCCCAGCATTTT	CASSGEWSNQPQHF
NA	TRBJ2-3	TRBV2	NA	TGTGCCAGCCAGACAGCCACTAGCACAGATACGCAGTATTTT	CASQTATSTDTQYF
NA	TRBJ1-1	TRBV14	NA	TGTGCCAGCAGCCCTCCCGCCCCCGGCTTGAACACTGAAGCTTTCTTT	CASSPPAPGLNTEAFF
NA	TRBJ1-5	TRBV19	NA	TGTGCCAGTAGTTCGGACAATTATAGCAATCAGCCCCAGCATTTT	CASSSDNYSNQPQHF
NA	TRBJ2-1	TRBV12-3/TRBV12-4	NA	TGTGCCAGCACCAACCGAGTGCGGGGTCACTACAATGAGCAGTTCTTC	CASTNRVRGHYNEQFF
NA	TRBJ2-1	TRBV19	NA	TGTGCCAGTAGTATAGCAGCCATCGGGACTTTCTACAATGAGCAGTTCTTC	CASSIAAIGTFYNEQFF
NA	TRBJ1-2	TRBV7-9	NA	TGTGCCAGCAGCTTCCCGGCGGGGTATGGCTACACCTTC	CASSFPAGYGYTF
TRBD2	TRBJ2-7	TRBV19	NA	TGTGCCAGGAGAGTCACTAGCGGGGGCCTTAGCTCCTACGAGCAGTACTTC	CARRVTSGGLSSYEQYF
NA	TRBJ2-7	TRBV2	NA	TGTGCCAGCAGTGAACTGAGGGGTCTTATCTACGAGCAGTACTTC	CASSELRGLIYEQYF
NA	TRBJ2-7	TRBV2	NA	TGTGCCAGCCATTCCTGGGGCTCGTCCAACGAGCAGTACTTC	CASHSWGSSNEQYF
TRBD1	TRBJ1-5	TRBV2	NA	TGTGCCAGCGACAGGGATGAGGATGGCAATCAGCCCCAGCATTTT	CASDRDEDGNQPQHF
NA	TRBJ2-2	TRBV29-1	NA	TGCAGCGTCCCCACCTCACAGACCGGGGAGCTGTTTTTT	CSVPTSQTGELFF
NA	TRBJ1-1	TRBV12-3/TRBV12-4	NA	TGTGCCAGCAGTACCTCCCGACAGGAGGACGAGGGTAACACTGAAGCTTTCTTT	CASSTSRQEDEGNTEAFF